The source of this T cell receptor beta chain is a study of cytomegalovirus exposure and HLA in healthy donors. Concerning this clone: Antigen unknown.

The PCR had 60 Vbeta and 13 Jbeta primers. Profiled with immunoSEQ multiplex PCR; TCRdb holds only in-frame clones, not every one. The sample totals 200,000 to 250,000 clones. CDR1 is MNHEY and CDR2 is SMNVEV in the germline V gene (reference sequence). This CDR3 region has 16 residues. The ends were cut back, 7 bases at V and 3 bases at J, with 21 bases in the middle. General study results and limits: Later, an analysis showed that TCR beta chains associated with HLA were more clonally expanded than others that were equally common. Earlier analysis looked at TCR beta V segments, and most were productive about 87% or about 30% of the time. Several of the most significant clusters appeared, in a later analysis, to be linked to common viral pathogens.

The clonotype comes from a girl aged 2 to 10 in good health and CMV-seropositive. The V gene is TRBV27, the J gene TRBJ2-5, with a possible D match to TRBD1 (6 bases). Sequencing was done on a sample of PBMCs. The CDR3 coding sequence is TGTGCCAGCAATTCCTTCGGAGACAGGAGTAAAGAGACCCAGTACTTC. Its protein is CASNSFGDRSKETQYF.